These 19 T cell receptor beta chains were all obtained from the same sample, sequenced in a study of cytomegalovirus exposure and HLA in healthy donors. This PCR relied on a set of 60 Vbeta primers and 13 Jbeta primers. Libraries were prepared by immunoSEQ multiplex PCR; TCRdb keeps only in-frame clonotypes and omits some of them. The profile covers about 160,000 clones, with under 80% appearing a single time and 4.3% taken by the ten largest. The sample comprised PBMCs. The origin of the receptors is a man aged 40-50 years in good health and CMV-seronegative.

The chain is built from TRBV21-1 and TRBJ1-2. TRBV21-1 counts as a pseudogene. The CDR3 has 15 amino acids. The CDR3 region has the DNA TGTGCCAGCAGCCCGAATTTGAGCAGAGGGAATGGCTACACCTTC. Translation gives CASSPNLSRGNGYTF.

The table lists this clone with a count of one. The chain uses TRBV19 and TRBJ1-5; 9 bases fit TRBD1. J gave up 3 bases and V 4 bases, and 4 bases lay outside the gene matches. This CDR3 spans 15 amino acids. CDR1 and CDR2 from the germline V gene are LNHDA and SQIVND (reference sequence). The CDR3 loop reads CASSKDRGVNQPQHF. The DNA of the CDR3 is TGTGCCAGTAGTAAGGACAGGGGTGTCAATCAGCCCCAGCATTTT.

The J gene is TRBJ2-5, the V gene TRBV2; maybe TRBD2 (5 bases). The CDR3 consists of 15 residues. V lost 5 bases to trimming and J lost 2 bases, with 15 bases between them. The germline V gene encodes CDR1 SNHLY and CDR2 FYNNEI. The CDR3 is CASSNQNPGQETQYF. The CDR3, as DNA: TGTGCCAGCAGTAACCAGAATCCGGGACAAGAGACCCAGTACTTC.

The chain is built from TRBV2 and TRBJ1-3; D is unclear. Trimming stripped 8 bases from V and 7 bases from J, with 9 bases between. The CDR3 spans 11 residues. Per the germline V gene, CDR1 is SNHLY and CDR2 is FYNNEI. The CDR3 nucleotides are TGTGCCAGCGTTAGCCGGAACACCATATATTTT. It encodes CASVSRNTIYF. Using reference TRBV2 and TRBJ1-3 for the parts outside the CDR3, the full variable domain is EPEVTQTPSHQVTQMGQEVILRCVPISNHLYFYWYRQILGQKVEFLVSFYNNEISEKSEIFDDQFSVERPDGSNFTLKIRSTKLEDSAMYFCASVSRNTIYFGEGSWLTVV.

This clone was found a few times. V and J are TRBV6-5 and TRBJ2-2, with D unclear. Germline V gene sequence: CDR1 MNHEY, CDR2 SVGAGI. The CDR3 runs 15 residues. V was trimmed by 0 bases and J by 4 bases, leaving 9 bases between them. CDR3: CASSYSQSPTGELFF. The CDR3 nucleotides are TGTGCCAGCAGTTACTCCCAGTCTCCCACCGGGGAGCTGTTTTTT.

V gene TRBV9 combines with J gene TRBJ2-4; 10 bases agree with TRBD2. Trimming took 0 bases from V and 2 from J; bases not matched to a gene: 2. The CDR3 totals 16 residues. The germline V gene has CDR1 SGDLS and CDR2 YYNGEE. This CDR3 is CASSVASGGSKNIQYF. The CDR3 coding sequence is TGTGCCAGCAGCGTAGCTAGCGGGGGTTCCAAAAACATTCAGTACTTC.

This clone was counted once. CDR3 region: CAWRGQGAPGELFF. The DNA for the CDR3 is TGTGCCTGGAGGGGACAGGGGGCGCCTGGGGAGCTGTTTTTT. The gene calls are TRBV30 and TRBJ2-2; 12 bases are a match to TRBD1. Trimming at V came to 3 bases and at J to 8 bases, leaving 4 bases not matched to a gene. Germline V gene data show CDR1 as GTSNPN and CDR2 as SVGIG (reference sequence). The CDR3 is made up of 14 amino acids.

The chain employs TRBV4-1 and TRBJ2-2, with D possibly TRBD1 on 5 matching bases. The CDR3 is 14 residues long. Germline V gene lookup returns CDR1 MGHRA and CDR2 YSYEKL. Trimming stripped 6 bases from V and 5 bases from J, with 13 bases between. CDR3: CASRRQPFTGELFF. The CDR3, as DNA: TGCGCCAGCAGACGACAGCCCTTTACCGGGGAGCTGTTTTTT.

The chain is built from TRBV11-2 and TRBJ2-2; 7 bases map to TRBD1. Trimming took 2 bases from V and 1 from J; bases not matched to a gene: 4. The CDR3 sequence is 16 residues long. Germline V lookup: CDR1 SGHAT, CDR2 FQNNGV. The CDR3, as DNA: TGTGCCAGCAGCTTACCGGGACAGTTGAACACCGGGGAGCTGTTTTTT. Residues: CASSLPGQLNTGELFF.

As to this clone: An end of the junction differs from the germline gene, which may be a read error. The chain recombines TRBV5-1 with TRBJ2-7, with 10 bases aligning to TRBD1. Germline V CDR1 and CDR2: SGHRS, YFSETQ. This CDR3 is built from 12 residues. CDR3 sequence (DNA): TGTTCTCCGGGACAGGGGCGACCCGAGCAGTACTTC. Translated: CSPGQGRPEQYF.

This clone appeared once. This chain links TRBV6-5 with TRBJ1-6; D perhaps matches TRBD1 (5 bases). Trimming removed 6 bases from V and 7 bases from J, with 7 bases in between. The CDR3 is 12 amino acids. CDR1 is MNHEY and CDR2 is SVGAGI in the germline V gene. The CDR3 DNA sequence: TGTGCCAGCAGCCCAGGGAATTCACCCCTCCACTTT. Protein: CASSPGNSPLHF.

V gene TRBV7-9 combines with J gene TRBJ1-4; 7 bases line up with TRBD1. Germline CDR1 and CDR2: SEHNR and FQNEAQ (reference sequence). V lost 5 bases, J lost 1 base, and 10 bases stayed unmatched. This CDR3 comprises 17 residues. As DNA, the CDR3 is TGTGCCAGCAGCCCGACAAGGACAGGAGTAACTAATGAAAAACTGTTTTTT. Amino acid sequence: CASSPTRTGVTNEKLFF.

This clone has just one count. The V call is TRBV10-3, the J call TRBJ1-1; tentatively, D is TRBD1 (6 bases). CDR1 and CDR2 from the germline V gene are ENHRY and SYGVKD. V lost 2 bases to trimming and J lost 10 bases, with 20 bases between them. The CDR3 covers 15 residues. CDR3 DNA: TGTGCCATCAGTGAGGCGGGTACAGGGACCCGGGGAGCTTTCTTT. It specifies CAISEAGTGTRGAFF.

The chain uses TRBV29-1 and TRBJ2-3, with TRBD1 as a possible D gene (6 bases). V lost 7 bases to trimming and J lost 0 bases, with 17 bases between them. The germline CDR1 and CDR2 sequences are SQVTM and ANQGSEA. The CDR3 extends over 15 amino acids. CDR3 nucleotide sequence: TGCAGCGCCCCCGGGACACCTTACAGCACAGATACGCAGTATTTT. Translating it yields CSAPGTPYSTDTQYF.

The V gene is TRBV5-6, the J gene TRBJ1-6; 7 bases align to TRBD1. The CDR3 covers 16 residues. V was pared by 2 bases and J by 8 bases, with 10 bases of the junction left unmatched. Germline values: CDR1 SGHDT, CDR2 YYEEEE. CDR3 protein: CASSLPRTGPHSPLHF. CDR3 DNA sequence: TGTGCCAGCAGCTTACCACGGACAGGCCCGCATTCACCCCTCCACTTT.

J is TRBJ2-1 and V is TRBV14; 7 positions match TRBD2. Losses at the gene ends were 10 bases for V and 8 bases for J; bases not matched to a gene: 11. This CDR3 contains 13 residues. The germline V gene encodes CDR1 SGHDN and CDR2 FVKESK. The CDR3 nucleotides read TGTGCCACCTCAGCGGGGCCATGGGATGAGCAGTTCTTC. Translating it yields CATSAGPWDEQFF.

This chain links TRBV4-3 with TRBJ2-2, with D maybe TRBD1 (5 bases). The CDR3 runs to 15 residues. Germline CDR1 is LGHNA and CDR2 is YSLEER. Trimming shortened V by 4 bases and J by 6 bases, and 15 bases separated the two germline ends. CDR3 bases: TGCGCCAGCAGCCTAGGGGATCAAATTTCCGGGGAGCTGTTTTTT. It yields the protein CASSLGDQISGELFF.

The chain recombines TRBV2 with TRBJ1-5; no definite D call. V shed 8 bases and J shed 1 base, with 6 bases lying between them. The V gene's germline CDR1 is SNHLY and CDR2 FYNNEI. CDR3 size: 12 residues. The DNA of the CDR3 is TGTGCCAGCGTTAGCAGCAATCAGCCCCAGCATTTT. Amino acid sequence: CASVSSNQPQHF.

This chain uses TRBV28 with TRBJ1-5; tentative D call: TRBD1 (5 bases). Germline loops: CDR1 MDHEN, CDR2 SYDVKM. Trimming stripped 7 bases from V and 7 bases from J, with 26 bases between. The CDR3 has 17 amino acids. This chain's CDR3 is CASIPGSLRRGFQPQHF. The DNA for the CDR3 is TGTGCCAGCATACCCGGCTCCCTGCGGAGGGGATTCCAGCCCCAGCATTTT.